The source of this T cell receptor beta chain is a study of blood T cell repertoires in COVID-19. In the study's own analysis: Amplification with reference gene primers provided the estimates of nucleated cell counts. The assay was immunoSEQ multiplex PCR, and TCRdb's table has in-frame clones only and misses some. V and J calls plus clone size are reproduced from that table; the DNA served to infer D and trimming. The data contain 120,000 to 150,000 clones, around four fifths of them singletons. Between the trimmed V and J ends, which lost 5 bases and 0 bases, there was a span of 7 bases. This CDR3 is 13 amino acids long. CDR1 and CDR2 from the germline V gene are SGHRS and YFSETQ.

The V call is TRBV5-1, the J call TRBJ2-3; no firm D call. The origin of this receptor is a woman aged 40 to 50 with active or convalescent COVID-19. The sequencing sample was made of peripheral blood. Here the CDR3 reads CASREPSTDTQYF. Here the CDR3 DNA reads TGCGCCAGCAGGGAGCCTAGCACAGATACGCAGTATTTT.